These T cell receptor beta chains were read from a single sample in a study of cytomegalovirus exposure and HLA in healthy donors. Measured with immunoSEQ multiplex PCR; TCRdb has only the in-frame clones, and not every one. The table shows fewer than 150,000 clones, with roughly 85% occurring only once. The source material was PBMCs. Every receptor here comes from a man aged 40-50 years in good health and CMV-seropositive. Both conserved end residues are part of each CDR3. D genes are given only for firm matches. Clone size, where shown, is once, few, many, or a class for clones that have expanded.

J	size	length	V	D	CDR3	DNA
TRBJ2-7	.	15	TRBV5-1	TRBD2	CASSLDPSGRAEQYF	TGCGCCAGCAGCTTGGATCCTAGCGGGAGGGCCGAGCAGTACTTC
TRBJ1-5	.	15	TRBV2	TRBD1	CASSLDREANQPQHF	TGTGCCAGCAGTCTTGACAGGGAGGCCAATCAGCCCCAGCATTTT
TRBJ2-1	.	11	TRBV2	.	CASRREVEQFF	TGTGCCAGCAGAAGAGAGGTTGAGCAGTTCTTC
TRBJ2-7	.	14	TRBV5-1	TRBD2	CASSTSGTYYEQYF	TGCGCCAGCAGCACTAGCGGGACTTACTACGAGCAGTACTTC
TRBJ1-1	.	14	TRBV7-9	TRBD1	CASSFGTGGTEAFF	TGTGCCAGCAGCTTTGGGACAGGGGGCACTGAAGCTTTCTTT
TRBJ1-2	.	13	TRBV6-1	.	CASSVGANYGYTF	TGTGCCAGCAGTGTGGGCGCTAACTATGGCTACACCTTC
TRBJ1-5	.	12	TRBV28	TRBD1	CVQGVGNQPQHF	TGTGTTCAGGGGGTAGGGAATCAGCCCCAGCATTTT
TRBJ1-5	.	12	TRBV7-2	.	CASSYGEGDQHF	TGTGCCAGCAGCTATGGGGAGGGCGACCAGCATTTT
TRBJ2-2	.	15	TRBV15	TRBD1	CATSPRTGTGGELFF	TGTGCCACCAGCCCGCGGACAGGGACCGGTGGGGAGCTGTTTTTT
TRBJ2-1	.	16	TRBV6-1	.	CASSETGTSSYNEQFF	TGTGCCAGCAGTGAAACCGGGACTTCCTCCTACAATGAGCAGTTCTTC
TRBJ1-4	.	15	TRBV5-1	TRBD1	CASRTLTGAGEKLFF	TGCGCCAGCAGAACGCTAACAGGGGCAGGAGAAAAACTGTTTTTT
TRBJ1-4	few	16	TRBV5-4	.	CASSLASVRTNEKLFF	TGTGCCAGCAGCTTGGCGTCGGTGCGGACTAATGAAAAACTGTTTTTT
TRBJ2-1	once	15	TRBV6-5	TRBD2	CASRLLAGEHNEQFF	TGTGCCAGCAGGTTACTAGCGGGAGAGCACAATGAGCAGTTCTTC
TRBJ2-7	few	14	TRBV28	TRBD1	CASSSGQVPYEQYF	TGTGCCAGCAGTTCGGGACAGGTACCCTACGAGCAGTACTTC
TRBJ2-1	.	15	TRBV5-8	TRBD1	CASISRTGVSGEQFF	TGTGCCAGCATTAGTCGGACAGGGGTTAGCGGTGAGCAGTTCTTC
TRBJ1-2	.	14	TRBV19	TRBD1	CASSIRDRAYGYTF	TGTGCCAGTAGTATAAGGGACAGGGCCTATGGCTACACCTTC
TRBJ2-5	.	15	TRBV7-2	TRBD2	CASSLQLAVEETQYF	TGTGCCAGCAGTTTGCAACTAGCGGTCGAAGAGACCCAGTACTTC
TRBJ2-7	.	13	TRBV29-1	TRBD1	CSVVTGDSYEQYF	TGCAGCGTTGTTACAGGGGACTCCTACGAGCAGTACTTC
TRBJ2-5	few	15	TRBV4-1	.	CASSQDGRNQETQYF	TGCGCCAGCAGCCAAGATGGGAGGAACCAAGAGACCCAGTACTTC
TRBJ1-2	.	14	TRBV11-2	.	CASSDRQGRNGYTF	TGTGCCAGCAGCGATAGGCAGGGGCGGAATGGCTACACCTTC
TRBJ2-5	.	14	TRBV29-1	.	CSVDVQGAKLTQYF	TGCAGCGTTGACGTACAGGGAGCCAAGTTAACCCAGTACTTC
TRBJ2-3	.	15	TRBV11-2	TRBD2	CASSLAAGASDTQYF	TGTGCCAGCAGCTTGGCAGCGGGAGCATCAGATACGCAGTATTTT
TRBJ2-7	.	14	TRBV6-5	TRBD1	CASSYRGRIYEQYF	TGTGCCAGCAGTTACAGGGGGCGAATCTACGAGCAGTACTTC
TRBJ1-5	.	16	TRBV27	.	CASSLSPRNSNQPQHF	TGTGCCAGCAGTTTATCGCCCAGAAATAGCAATCAGCCCCAGCATTTT